This T cell receptor beta chain was found in a study of T-cell reconstitution after alpha-beta-depleted transplantation in children. Unique molecular identifiers were incorporated when the TCRbeta library was constructed. TCRdb recomputed calls from the PCR reads with MiXCR, one row per CDR3 protein. The sample lists tens of thousands of distinct CDR3 sequences, about a sixth seen once, with about 19% in the top ten. CDR1 MDHEN and CDR2 SYDVKM come from the germline V gene. CDR3 size: 14 residues. Trimming took 6 bases from V and 6 from J; bases not matched to a gene: 8. Study-wide results and limits: Several hundred expanded graft clones reportedly were the source of alpha-beta T cells about two months after transplant.

By share, this clonotype ranks as medium-sized. Its specificity is not known. The sequence came from a male patient aged 2 to 9 who had a stem cell transplant for acute lymphoblastic leukemia, so the T cells may come from the graft donor. Sample: PBMCs, mostly from graft donor cells, taken 180 days after TCRalphabeta/CD19-depleted stem cell transplant. The rearrangement joins TRBV28 to TRBJ2-4, with 7 bases fitting TRBD1. CDR3 sequence reads: CASSPRQGINIQYF. For the CDR3, the DNA is TGTGCCAGCAGCCCAAGACAGGGCATAAACATTCAGTACTTC. Full variable domain (remainder filled in from reference TRBV28 and TRBJ2-4): DVKVTQSSRYLVKRTGEKVFLECVQDMDHENMFWYRQDPGLGLRLIYFSYDVKMKEKGDIPEGYSVSREKKERFSLILESASTNQTSMYLCASSPRQGINIQYFGAGTRLSVL.